Listed below are T cell receptor beta chains from one sample, sequenced in a study of long-term antiretroviral therapy in people with HIV. The assay was immunoSEQ multiplex PCR, and TCRdb's table has in-frame clones only and misses some. The data contain 35,000 to 40,000 clones, roughly 82% of them singletons. This material consisted of unsorted PBMCs, taken 0.3 years after starting antiretroviral therapy. The receptors stem from a man aged 18 to 30 with HIV. Each CDR3 is given with its conserved first and last residue.

v_call: TRBV5-4; j_call: TRBJ2-3; cdr3_aa: CASSSHVKGITDTQYF
v_call: TRBV4-1; j_call: TRBJ2-3; cdr3_aa: CASSQGRLAGATDTQYF
v_call: TRBV13; j_call: TRBJ1-2; cdr3_aa: CASSLGGTGYGYTF
v_call: TRBV5-4; j_call: TRBJ1-3; cdr3_aa: CASSLAGTRGNTIYF
v_call: TRBV10-2; j_call: TRBJ2-3; cdr3_aa: CASSEEGWTDTQYF
v_call: TRBV6-1; j_call: TRBJ1-5; cdr3_aa: CASSEALVMGGIGNQPQHF
v_call: TRBV13; j_call: TRBJ2-1; cdr3_aa: CASTWLNNEQFF
v_call: TRBV5-1; j_call: TRBJ2-2; cdr3_aa: CASSLDRNTGELFF
v_call: TRBV9; j_call: TRBJ1-2; cdr3_aa: CASSSGQGAGGYTF
v_call: TRBV28; j_call: TRBJ2-7; cdr3_aa: CASSLVGQATYEQYF
v_call: TRBV4-3; j_call: TRBJ1-1; cdr3_aa: CASSQGRTGVKDTEAFF
v_call: TRBV7-9; j_call: TRBJ1-4; cdr3_aa: CASSSPDRDNEKLFF
v_call: TRBV9; j_call: TRBJ1-1; cdr3_aa: CASSQTQGNTEAFF
v_call: TRBV2; j_call: TRBJ2-1; cdr3_aa: CASKRTSGVLGSYNEQFF
v_call: TRBV28; j_call: TRBJ1-5; cdr3_aa: CASSLEGLNQPQHF
v_call: TRBV4-3; j_call: TRBJ2-6; cdr3_aa: CASSQQRSGANVLTF
v_call: TRBV7-9; j_call: TRBJ2-1; cdr3_aa: CASSLVASYNEQFF
v_call: TRBV7-2; j_call: TRBJ2-3; cdr3_aa: CASSVLAGGPGDTQYF
v_call: TRBV10-3; j_call: TRBJ2-7; cdr3_aa: CAIRGDSDPPYEQYF
v_call: TRBV18; j_call: TRBJ2-1; cdr3_aa: CASSPDGRDNEQFF
v_call: TRBV27; j_call: TRBJ2-2; cdr3_aa: CASSPKWGGGPGELFF
v_call: TRBV27; j_call: TRBJ2-7; cdr3_aa: CASSLLREGGYYEQYF
v_call: TRBV4-3; j_call: TRBJ2-3; cdr3_aa: CASSLTSGAGSTDTQYF
v_call: TRBV19; j_call: TRBJ2-7; cdr3_aa: CASSWDLSDYEQYF
v_call: TRBV4-1; j_call: TRBJ1-5; cdr3_aa: CASSQPGLGNQPQHF
v_call: TRBV6-1; j_call: TRBJ2-4; cdr3_aa: CASSVGAGRIQYF
v_call: TRBV6-6; j_call: TRBJ1-6; cdr3_aa: CASQTDREVSPLHF